This TCR beta chain came from a study of blood T cell repertoires in COVID-19. Assay: immunoSEQ multiplex PCR; the TCRdb copy retains only in-frame clones and omits some. The table lists under 300,000 clones, roughly nine tenths of them singletons. Trimming shortened V by 0 bases and J by 7 bases, and 7 bases separated the two germline ends. The CDR3 extends over 14 amino acids. CDR1 LGHDT and CDR2 YNNKEL come from the germline V gene (reference sequence). This sequence originates from a man in his sixties with acute or convalescent COVID-19. The sequenced sample was peripheral blood. The V and J genes are TRBV3-1 (or the pseudogene TRBV3-2) and TRBJ1-6; weak D call: TRBD1 (5 bases). DNA of the CDR3: TGTGCCAGCAGCCAAGAAGGGGTCAATTCACCCCTCCACTTT. It codes for CASSQEGVNSPLHF.